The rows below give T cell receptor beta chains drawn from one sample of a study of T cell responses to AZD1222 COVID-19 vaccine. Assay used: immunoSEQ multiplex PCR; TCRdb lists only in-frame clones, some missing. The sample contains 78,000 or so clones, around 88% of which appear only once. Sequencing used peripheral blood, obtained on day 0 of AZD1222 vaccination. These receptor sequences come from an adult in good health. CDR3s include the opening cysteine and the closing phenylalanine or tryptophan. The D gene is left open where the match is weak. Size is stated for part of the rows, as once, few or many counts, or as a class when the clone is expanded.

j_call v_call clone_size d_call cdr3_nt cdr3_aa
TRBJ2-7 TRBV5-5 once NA TGTGCCAGCAGCGTAACGGGGGAGCAGTACTTC CASSVTGEQYF
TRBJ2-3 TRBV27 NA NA TGTGCCAGCAGTCGAAGAAGGACGTGGGCTGTGGATACGCAGTATTTT CASSRRRTWAVDTQYF
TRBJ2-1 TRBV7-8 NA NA TGTGCCAGCAGCGAACCGGGACAAGACAATGAGCAGTTCTTC CASSEPGQDNEQFF
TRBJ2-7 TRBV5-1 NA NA TGCGCCAGCAGCTTGGACGGGAGTGGGAGCGAGCAGTACTTC CASSLDGSGSEQYF
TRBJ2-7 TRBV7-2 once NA TGTGCCAGCAGCTTAGGTCGGGGTTACGAGCAGTACTTC CASSLGRGYEQYF
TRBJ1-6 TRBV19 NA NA TGTGCCAGTAGTATAGAAACAGGGTCTTCACCCCTCCACTTT CASSIETGSSPLHF
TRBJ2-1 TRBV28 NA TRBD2 TGTGCCAGCAGTCCCCGACTAGCGGTAATACAATTAGAGCAGTTCTTC CASSPRLAVIQLEQFF
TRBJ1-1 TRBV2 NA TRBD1 TGTGCCAGCAGCGAGGACAGGGGAATAGGCACTGAAGCTTTCTTT CASSEDRGIGTEAFF
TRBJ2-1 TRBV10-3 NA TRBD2 TGTGCCATCAGAGAGGGACTAGCGGCGGATGAGCAGTTCTTC CAIREGLAADEQFF
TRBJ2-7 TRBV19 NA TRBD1 TGTGCCAGTGGCGGACAGGGGACGTGGGAGCAGTACTTC CASGGQGTWEQYF
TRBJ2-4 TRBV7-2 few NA TGTGCCAGCAGCCCAGGGACACTTAGAGTAGCCAAAAACATTCAGTACTTC CASSPGTLRVAKNIQYF
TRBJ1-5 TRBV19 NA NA TGTGCCAGTAGTATAGAGGGGGCAGGGGATCAGCCCCAGCATTTT CASSIEGAGDQPQHF
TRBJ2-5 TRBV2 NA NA TGTGCCAGCAGTGTCAGGGGGGGAGAGACCCAGTACTTC CASSVRGGETQYF
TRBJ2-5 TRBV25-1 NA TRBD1 TGTGCCAGCAGTGAGGGACAGGGACAACACGAGACCCAGTACTTC CASSEGQGQHETQYF
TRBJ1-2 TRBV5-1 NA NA TGCGCCAGCAGCTTGGAGAAGGGGATCTTCGATGGCTACACCTTC CASSLEKGIFDGYTF
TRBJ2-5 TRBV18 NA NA TGTGCCAGCTCCCCCTCCCGGGAGACCCAGTACTTC CASSPSRETQYF
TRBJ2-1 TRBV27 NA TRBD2 TGTGCCAGCACCCCGACTAGCGGGAGTGCTGGTGAGCAGTTCTTC CASTPTSGSAGEQFF
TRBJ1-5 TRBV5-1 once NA TGCGCCAGCATAGACCGGTCGTATAGCAATCAGCCCCAGCATTTT CASIDRSYSNQPQHF